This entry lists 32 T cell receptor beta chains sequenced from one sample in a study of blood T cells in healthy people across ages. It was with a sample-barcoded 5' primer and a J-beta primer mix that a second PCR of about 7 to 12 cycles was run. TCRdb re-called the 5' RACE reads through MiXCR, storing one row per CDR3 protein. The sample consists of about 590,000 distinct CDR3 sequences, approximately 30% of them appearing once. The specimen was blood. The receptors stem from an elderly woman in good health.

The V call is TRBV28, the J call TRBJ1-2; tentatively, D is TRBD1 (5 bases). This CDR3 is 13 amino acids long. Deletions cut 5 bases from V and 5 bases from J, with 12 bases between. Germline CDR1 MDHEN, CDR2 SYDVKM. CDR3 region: CASSKRGGYGYTF. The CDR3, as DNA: TGTGCCAGCAGTAAGAGGGGAGGGTATGGCTACACCTTC.

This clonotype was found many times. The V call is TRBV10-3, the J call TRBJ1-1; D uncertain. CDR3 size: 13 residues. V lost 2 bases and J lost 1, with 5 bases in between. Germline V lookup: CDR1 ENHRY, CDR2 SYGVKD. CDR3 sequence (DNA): TGTGCCATCAGTGAGGGTCCGAACACTGAAGCTTTCTTT. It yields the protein CAISEGPNTEAFF.

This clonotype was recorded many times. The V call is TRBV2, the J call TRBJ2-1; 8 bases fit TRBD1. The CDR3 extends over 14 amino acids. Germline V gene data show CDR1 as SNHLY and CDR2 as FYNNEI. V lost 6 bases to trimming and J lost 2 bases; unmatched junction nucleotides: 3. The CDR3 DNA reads TGTGCCAGCAGGAACAGGGGGGCCTACAATGAGCAGTTCTTC. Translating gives CASRNRGAYNEQFF.

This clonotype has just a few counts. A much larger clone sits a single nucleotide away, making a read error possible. CDR3 nucleotide sequence: TGTGCCAGCAGCCTGTGGCAGGGGGATACTCGGGAGCAGTACTTC. Its translation: CASSLWQGDTREQYF. V is TRBV7-8 and J is TRBJ2-4; a possible D gene is TRBD1 (7 bases). Germline V lookup: CDR1 SGHVS, CDR2 FQNEAQ. The CDR3 has 15 amino acids. V was trimmed by 5 bases and J by 13 bases, leaving 24 bases between them.

Here the CDR3 DNA reads TGTGCCACCGGCGAGCGGGAGCTGATAGATACGCAGTATTTT. Translating gives CATGERELIDTQYF. The chain combines TRBV15 with TRBJ2-3; 8 bases agree with TRBD2. Losses at the gene ends were 8 bases for V and 5 bases for J; bases not matched to a gene: 9. This CDR3 comprises 14 residues. From germline, CDR1 is LNHNV and CDR2 YYDKDF (reference sequence).

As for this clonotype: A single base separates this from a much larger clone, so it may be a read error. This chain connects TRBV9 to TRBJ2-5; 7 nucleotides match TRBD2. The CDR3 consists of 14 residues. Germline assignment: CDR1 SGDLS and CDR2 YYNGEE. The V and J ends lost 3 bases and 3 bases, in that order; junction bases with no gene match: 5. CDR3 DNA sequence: TGTGCCAGCAGCGGAGGGAGCGGGGAAGAGACCCAGTACTTC. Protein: CASSGGSGEETQYF.

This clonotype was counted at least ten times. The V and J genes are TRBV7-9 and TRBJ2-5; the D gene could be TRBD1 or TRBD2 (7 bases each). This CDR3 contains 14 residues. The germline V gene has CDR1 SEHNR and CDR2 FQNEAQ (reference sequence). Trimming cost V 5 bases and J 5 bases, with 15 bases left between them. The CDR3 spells CASSPSGGVETQYF. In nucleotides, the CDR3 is TGTGCCAGCAGCCCCTCAGGGGGGGTGGAGACCCAGTACTTC.

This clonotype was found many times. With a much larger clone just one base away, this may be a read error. In nucleotides, the CDR3 is TGTGCCAGCAGCTTAGACGGGACGTCCTACAATGAGCAGTACTTC. Protein product: CASSLDGTSYNEQYF. The J gene is TRBJ2-1, the V gene TRBV5-1, with D perhaps matching TRBD1 or TRBD2 (5 bases each). The J call could be wrong; TRBJ2-7 is a better fit for the DNA end. Germline V gene data show CDR1 as SGHRS and CDR2 as YFSETQ. There are 15 residues in the CDR3.

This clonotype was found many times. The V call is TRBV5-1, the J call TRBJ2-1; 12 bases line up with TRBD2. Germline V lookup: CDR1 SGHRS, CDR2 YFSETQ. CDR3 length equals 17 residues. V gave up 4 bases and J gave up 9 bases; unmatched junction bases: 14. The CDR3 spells CASSSTITSGGRGEQFF. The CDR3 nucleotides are TGCGCCAGCAGCAGCACGATCACTAGCGGGGGGCGGGGTGAGCAGTTCTTC.

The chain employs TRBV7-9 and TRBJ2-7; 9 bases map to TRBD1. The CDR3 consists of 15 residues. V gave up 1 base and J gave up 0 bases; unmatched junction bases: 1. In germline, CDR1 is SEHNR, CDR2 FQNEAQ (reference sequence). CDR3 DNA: TGTGCCAGCAGCTTAGGGACAGGGGTCTCCTACGAGCAGTACTTC. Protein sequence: CASSLGTGVSYEQYF. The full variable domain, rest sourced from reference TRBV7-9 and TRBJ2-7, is DTGVSQNPRHKITKRGQNVTFRCDPISEHNRLYWYRQTLGQGPEFLTYFQNEAQLEKSRLLSDRFSAERPKGSFSTLEIQRTEQGDSAMYLCASSLGTGVSYEQYFGPGTRLTVT.

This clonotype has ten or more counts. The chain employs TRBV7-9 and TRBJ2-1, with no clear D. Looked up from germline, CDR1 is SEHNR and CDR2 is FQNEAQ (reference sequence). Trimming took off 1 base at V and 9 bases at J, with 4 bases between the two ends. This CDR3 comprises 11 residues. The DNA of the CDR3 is TGTGCCAGCAGCTTAGGGTTTGAGCAGTTCTTC. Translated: CASSLGFEQFF.

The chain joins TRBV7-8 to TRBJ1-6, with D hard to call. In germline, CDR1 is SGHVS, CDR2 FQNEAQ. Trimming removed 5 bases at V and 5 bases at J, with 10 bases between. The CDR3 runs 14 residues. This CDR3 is CASSLNRNNSPLHF. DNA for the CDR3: TGTGCCAGCAGCCTCAACAGAAATAATTCACCCCTCCACTTT.

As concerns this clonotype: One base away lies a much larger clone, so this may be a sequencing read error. CDR3 protein: CANSFDRARTQYF. The CDR3 bases are TGTGCCAACAGCTTCGACAGGGCACGGACCCAGTACTTC. The chain couples TRBV11-1 to TRBJ2-5; 7 nucleotides match TRBD1. The CDR3 loop spans 13 amino acids. Germline V gene sequence: CDR1 SGHAT, CDR2 FQDESV (reference sequence).

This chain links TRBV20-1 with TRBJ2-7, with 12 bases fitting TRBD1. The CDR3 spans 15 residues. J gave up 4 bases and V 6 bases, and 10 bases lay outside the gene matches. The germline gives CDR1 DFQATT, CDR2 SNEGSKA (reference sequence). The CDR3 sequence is CSAPIPGQGAYEQYF. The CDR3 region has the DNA TGCAGTGCCCCAATCCCGGGACAGGGGGCATACGAGCAGTACTTC.

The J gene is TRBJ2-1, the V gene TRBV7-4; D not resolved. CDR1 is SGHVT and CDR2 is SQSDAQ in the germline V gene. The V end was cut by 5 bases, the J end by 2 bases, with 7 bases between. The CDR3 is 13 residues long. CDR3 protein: CASSAMTYNEQFF. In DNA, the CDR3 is TGTGCCAGCAGCGCTATGACCTACAATGAGCAGTTCTTC.

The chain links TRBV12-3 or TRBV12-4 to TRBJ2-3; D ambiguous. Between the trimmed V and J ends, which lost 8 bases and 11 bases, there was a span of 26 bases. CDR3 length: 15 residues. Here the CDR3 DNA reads TGTGCCAGCCGGTCTAGGAGTTTAAGAACAGATGTGCAGTATTTT. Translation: CASRSRSLRTDVQYF.

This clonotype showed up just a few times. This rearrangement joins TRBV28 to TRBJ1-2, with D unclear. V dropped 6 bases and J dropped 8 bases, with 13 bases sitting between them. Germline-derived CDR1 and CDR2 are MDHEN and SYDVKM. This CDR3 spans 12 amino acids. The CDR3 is CASRDSGRGYTF. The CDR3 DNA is TGTGCCAGCAGGGACTCGGGGAGAGGCTACACCTTC.

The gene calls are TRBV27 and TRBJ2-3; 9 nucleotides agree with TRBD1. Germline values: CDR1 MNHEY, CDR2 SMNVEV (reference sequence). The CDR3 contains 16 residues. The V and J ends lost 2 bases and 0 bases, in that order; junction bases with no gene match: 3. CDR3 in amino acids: CASSLGDRESTDTQYF. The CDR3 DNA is TGTGCCAGCAGTTTAGGGGACAGGGAAAGCACAGATACGCAGTATTTT.

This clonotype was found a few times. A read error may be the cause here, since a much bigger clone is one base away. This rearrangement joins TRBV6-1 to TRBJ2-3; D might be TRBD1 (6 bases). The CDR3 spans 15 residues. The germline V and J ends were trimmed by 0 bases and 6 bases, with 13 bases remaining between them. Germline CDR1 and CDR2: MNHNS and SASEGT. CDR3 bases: TGTGCCAGCAGTGAAGCAAGGACAGTGCCGGATACGCAGTATTTT. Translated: CASSEARTVPDTQYF.

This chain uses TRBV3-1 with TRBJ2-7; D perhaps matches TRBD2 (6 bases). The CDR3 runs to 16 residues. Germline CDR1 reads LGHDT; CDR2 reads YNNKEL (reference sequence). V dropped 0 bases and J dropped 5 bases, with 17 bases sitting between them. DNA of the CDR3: TGTGCCAGCAGCCAAGATGGGCCAGCGGGCCTGGACGAGCAGTACTTC. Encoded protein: CASSQDGPAGLDEQYF.

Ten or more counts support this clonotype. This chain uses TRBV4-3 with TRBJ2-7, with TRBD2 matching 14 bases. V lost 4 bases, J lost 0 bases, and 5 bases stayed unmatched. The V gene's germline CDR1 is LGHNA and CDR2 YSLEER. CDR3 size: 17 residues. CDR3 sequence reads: CASSRGLAGVPSYEQYF. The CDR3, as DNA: TGCGCCAGCAGCCGGGGACTAGCGGGGGTCCCCTCCTACGAGCAGTACTTC.

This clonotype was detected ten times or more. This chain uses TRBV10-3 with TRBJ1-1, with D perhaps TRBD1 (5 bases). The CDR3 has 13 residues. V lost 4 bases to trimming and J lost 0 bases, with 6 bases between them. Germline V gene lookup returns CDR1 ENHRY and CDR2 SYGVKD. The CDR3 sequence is CAISGDLNTEAFF. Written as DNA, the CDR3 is TGTGCCATCAGTGGGGACTTGAACACTGAAGCTTTCTTT.

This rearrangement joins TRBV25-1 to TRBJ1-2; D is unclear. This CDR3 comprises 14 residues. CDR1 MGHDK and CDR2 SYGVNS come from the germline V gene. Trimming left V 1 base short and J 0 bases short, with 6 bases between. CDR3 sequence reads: CASSELPANYGYTF. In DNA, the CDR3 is TGTGCCAGCAGTGAATTACCAGCTAACTATGGCTACACCTTC.

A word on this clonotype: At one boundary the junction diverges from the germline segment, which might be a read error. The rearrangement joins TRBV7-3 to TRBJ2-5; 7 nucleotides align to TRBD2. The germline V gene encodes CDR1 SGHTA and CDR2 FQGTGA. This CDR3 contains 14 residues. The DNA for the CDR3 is TGTGCCAACAGCCGCCGGGACTACCTGAGGGAGCAGTACTTT. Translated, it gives CANSRRDYLREQYF.

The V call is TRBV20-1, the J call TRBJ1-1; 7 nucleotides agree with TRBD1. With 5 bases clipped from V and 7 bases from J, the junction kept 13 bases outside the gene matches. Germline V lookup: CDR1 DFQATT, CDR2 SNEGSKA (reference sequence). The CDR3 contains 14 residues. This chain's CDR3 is CSALRTGGVGEAFF. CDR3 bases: TGCAGTGCTCTAAGGACAGGAGGCGTCGGTGAAGCTTTCTTT.

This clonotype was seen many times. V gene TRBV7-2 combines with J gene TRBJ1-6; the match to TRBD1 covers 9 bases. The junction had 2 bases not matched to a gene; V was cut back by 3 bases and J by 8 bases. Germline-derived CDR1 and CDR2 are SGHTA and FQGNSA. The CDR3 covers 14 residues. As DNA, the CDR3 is TGTGCCAGCAGCTTCGACAGGGGGGATTCACCCCTCCACTTT. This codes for CASSFDRGDSPLHF. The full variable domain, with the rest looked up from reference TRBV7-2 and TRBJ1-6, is GAGVSQSPSNKVTEKGKDVELRCDPISGHTALYWYRQSLGQGLEFLIYFQGNSAPDKSGLPSDRFSAERTGGSVSTLTIQRTQQEDSAVYLCASSFDRGDSPLHFGNGTRLTVT.

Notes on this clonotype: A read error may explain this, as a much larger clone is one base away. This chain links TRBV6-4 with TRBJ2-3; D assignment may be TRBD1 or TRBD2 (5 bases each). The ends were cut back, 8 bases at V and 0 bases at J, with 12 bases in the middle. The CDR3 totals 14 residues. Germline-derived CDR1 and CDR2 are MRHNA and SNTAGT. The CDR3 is CASGTGRSTDTQYF. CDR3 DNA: TGTGCCAGCGGCACGGGACGGAGCACAGATACGCAGTATTTT.

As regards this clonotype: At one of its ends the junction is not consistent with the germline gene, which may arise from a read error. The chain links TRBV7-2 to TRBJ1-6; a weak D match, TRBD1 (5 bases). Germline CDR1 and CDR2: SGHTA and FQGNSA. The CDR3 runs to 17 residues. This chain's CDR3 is CASNLALGGGIGSPLHF. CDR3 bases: TGTGCCAGCAACTTAGCCCTGGGGGGGGGAATAGGATCACCCCTCCACTTT.

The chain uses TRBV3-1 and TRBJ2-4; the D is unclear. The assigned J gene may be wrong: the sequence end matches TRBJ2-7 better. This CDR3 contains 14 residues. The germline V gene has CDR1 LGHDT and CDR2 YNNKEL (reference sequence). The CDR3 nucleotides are TGTGCCAGCAGCCAAGCGGGCGGAGAGGACGAGCAGTACTTC. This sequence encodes CASSQAGGEDEQYF.

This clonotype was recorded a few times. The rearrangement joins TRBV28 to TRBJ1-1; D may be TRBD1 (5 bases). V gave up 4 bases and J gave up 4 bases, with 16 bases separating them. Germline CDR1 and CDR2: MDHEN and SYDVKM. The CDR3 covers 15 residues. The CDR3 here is CASSSFQGRGTEAFF. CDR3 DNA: TGTGCCAGCAGTTCGTTCCAGGGAAGGGGCACTGAAGCTTTCTTT.

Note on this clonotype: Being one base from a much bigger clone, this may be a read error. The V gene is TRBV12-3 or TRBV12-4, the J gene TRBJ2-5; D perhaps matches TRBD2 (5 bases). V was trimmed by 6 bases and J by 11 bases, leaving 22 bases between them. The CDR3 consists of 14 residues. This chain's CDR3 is CASRFSSGNNEQYF. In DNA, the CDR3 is TGTGCCAGCAGATTCAGTTCCGGGAACAATGAGCAGTACTTC.

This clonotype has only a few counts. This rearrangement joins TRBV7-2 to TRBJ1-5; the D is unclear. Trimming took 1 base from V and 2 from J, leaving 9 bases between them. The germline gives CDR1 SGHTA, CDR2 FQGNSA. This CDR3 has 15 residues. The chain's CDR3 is CASSLDGIGNQPQHF. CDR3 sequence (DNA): TGTGCCAGCAGCTTAGACGGAATTGGCAATCAGCCCCAGCATTTT.